The 22 T cell receptor beta chains reported below all come from one sample, sequenced in a study of blood T cell repertoires in COVID-19. Generated by immunoSEQ multiplex PCR, the TCRdb table keeps only in-frame clones and is missing some. This sample yields some 490,000 clones, of which approximately 85% are seen a single time; roughly 3.1% belongs to the top ten. Input material: peripheral blood. The receptors stem from a human donor in a cohort sampled during active COVID-19.

The CDR3 loop is CASTHSGGYTEAFF. Written as DNA, the CDR3 is TGTGCCAGCACCCATTCAGGGGGCTACACTGAAGCTTTCTTT. The chain links TRBV6-5 to TRBJ1-1, with 8 positions matching TRBD1. There are 14 residues in the CDR3. The ends lost 7 bases at V and 3 bases at J; junction bases unmatched: 7. Germline CDR1 MNHEY, CDR2 SVGAGI.

A single count supports this clone. The chain uses TRBV4-3 and TRBJ2-7, with D tentatively TRBD1 (5 bases). The CDR3 covers 16 residues. The germline gives CDR1 LGHNA, CDR2 YSLEER. V was trimmed by 0 bases and J by 2 bases, leaving 14 bases between them. CDR3 residues: CASSQEDRITTYEQYF. CDR3 nucleotide sequence: TGCGCCAGCAGCCAAGAAGACAGAATCACTACCTACGAGCAGTACTTC.

The chain is built from TRBV3-1 (or the pseudogene TRBV3-2) and TRBJ1-1; 8 nucleotides agree with TRBD1. The CDR3 totals 13 residues. Germline CDR1 and CDR2: LGHDT and YNNKEL (reference sequence). V lost 4 bases, J lost 10 bases, and 8 bases stayed unmatched. CDR3 residues: CASSPGQGTSAFF. The CDR3 nucleotides are TGTGCCAGCAGCCCAGGACAGGGAACATCAGCTTTCTTT.

V usage is TRBV24-1 and J usage is TRBJ1-5; 9 nucleotides match TRBD1. The V and J ends lost 2 bases and 5 bases, in that order; junction bases with no gene match: 12. Germline loops: CDR1 KGHDR, CDR2 SFDVKD. The CDR3 is 18 residues long. CDR3: CATSDSGTGLGSDQPQHF. CDR3 DNA sequence: TGTGCCACCAGTGATTCCGGGACAGGGTTAGGCTCGGATCAGCCCCAGCATTTT.

The chain joins TRBV3-1 (or the pseudogene TRBV3-2) to TRBJ1-1, with 12 bases matching TRBD1. The V segment lost 3 bases and the J segment 0 bases; nucleotides outside the gene matches: 8. CDR1 is LGHDT, CDR2 YNNKEL, per germline (reference sequence). The CDR3 has 18 amino acids. Here the CDR3 reads CASSHAGTGGWVNTEAFF. The CDR3 DNA reads TGTGCCAGCAGCCACGCCGGGACAGGGGGCTGGGTGAACACTGAAGCTTTCTTT.

The V gene is TRBV19, the J gene TRBJ2-7; 12 bases are a match to TRBD1. The ends lost 4 bases at V and 5 bases at J; junction bases unmatched: 9. From germline, CDR1 is LNHDA and CDR2 SQIVND (reference sequence). The CDR3 consists of 16 residues. The CDR3 loop is CASSTRRDRGLDEQYF. The CDR3 nucleotides read TGTGCCAGTAGTACGAGAAGGGACAGGGGGCTCGACGAGCAGTACTTC.

In nucleotides, the CDR3 is TGTGCCAGCAGTCACGGACTAGCTGGAGAGACCCAGTACTTC. Its protein product is CASSHGLAGETQYF. The chain has TRBV6-2 or TRBV6-3 and TRBJ2-5; 8 bases are a match to TRBD2. With 5 bases clipped from V and 4 bases from J, the junction kept 6 bases outside the gene matches. The germline V gene has CDR1 MNHEY and CDR2 SVGEGT. The CDR3 runs 14 residues.

V is TRBV19 and J is TRBJ1-1, with 8 positions matching TRBD1. The junction had 5 bases not matched to a gene; V was cut back by 3 bases and J by 5 bases. The length of the CDR3 is 14 residues. In germline, CDR1 is LNHDA, CDR2 SQIVND (reference sequence). The DNA for the CDR3 is TGTGCCAGTAGTATCACAGGGGGTAGTACTGAAGCTTTCTTT. This translates into CASSITGGSTEAFF.

The genes are TRBV7-6 and TRBJ1-4; maybe TRBD1 (5 bases). V was trimmed by 1 base and J by 7 bases, leaving 16 bases between them. Per the germline V gene, CDR1 is SGHVS and CDR2 is FNYEAQ. CDR3 length: 16 amino acids. For the CDR3, the DNA is TGTGCCAGCAGCTTAGATTGGGGGGACGGGGGTGAAAAACTGTTTTTT. The encoded protein is CASSLDWGDGGEKLFF.

The J gene is TRBJ2-1, the V gene TRBV5-5; 14 bases are shared with TRBD2. The germline CDR1 and CDR2 sequences are SGHKS and YYEKEE (reference sequence). V shed 5 bases and J 9 bases; nucleotides not matched to a gene: 10. The CDR3 has 16 amino acids. CDR3 region: CASRLSTSGRVGEQFF. DNA for the CDR3: TGTGCCAGCAGGTTGTCGACTAGCGGGAGGGTGGGTGAGCAGTTCTTC.

This sequence joins TRBV2 and TRBJ2-1, with TRBD1 identical over 8 bases. Germline-derived CDR1 and CDR2 are SNHLY and FYNNEI. The CDR3 has 13 amino acids. V lost 5 bases to trimming and J lost 5 bases; unmatched junction nucleotides: 2. CDR3 sequence: CASSWTGNNEQFF. DNA of the CDR3: TGTGCCAGCAGTTGGACAGGGAACAATGAGCAGTTCTTC. The full variable domain, completed using reference TRBV2 and TRBJ2-1, is EPEVTQTPSHQVTQMGQEVILRCVPISNHLYFYWYRQILGQKVEFLVSFYNNEISEKSEIFDDQFSVERPDGSNFTLKIRSTKLEDSAMYFCASSWTGNNEQFFGPGTRLTVL.

Here the CDR3 DNA reads TGCAGTGCGTACAGGGGTGGGCTGCTGTATTTT. Translation gives CSAYRGGLLYF. V gene TRBV20-1 combines with J gene TRBJ2-3, with 7 bases identical to TRBD1. The CDR3 loop spans 11 amino acids. V shed 6 bases and J 14 bases; nucleotides not matched to a gene: 11. Germline CDR1 is DFQATT and CDR2 is SNEGSKA (reference sequence).

The chain uses TRBV27 and TRBJ1-1, with D perhaps matching TRBD1 (5 bases). V was pared by 2 bases and J by 3 bases, with 10 bases between. The CDR3 length is 14 residues. Looked up from germline, CDR1 is MNHEY and CDR2 is SMNVEV (reference sequence). The CDR3, as DNA: TGTGCCAGCAGTTTAAGGGCCAGGGACACTGAAGCTTTCTTT. Translation: CASSLRARDTEAFF.

The chain recombines TRBV27 with TRBJ1-4; 7 nucleotides align to TRBD1. Germline assignment: CDR1 MNHEY and CDR2 SMNVEV (reference sequence). This CDR3 region has 15 residues. Losses at the gene ends were 5 bases for V and 3 bases for J; bases not matched to a gene: 6. The CDR3 sequence: CASSATGVANEKLFF. For the CDR3, the DNA is TGTGCCAGCAGTGCTACAGGGGTGGCTAATGAAAAACTGTTTTTT.

This clone was recorded a few times. This chain connects TRBV4-1 to TRBJ1-2; 7 bases map to TRBD1. CDR1 and CDR2 (germline): MGHRA, YSYEKL. CDR3 length equals 17 residues. Losses at the gene ends were 4 bases for V and 4 bases for J; bases not matched to a gene: 15. The CDR3 DNA sequence: TGCGCCAGCAGCCCCGAGCCCGGACAGGCCTCGCCCTATGGCTACACCTTC. Amino acid sequence: CASSPEPGQASPYGYTF.

The genes are TRBV23-1 and TRBJ2-5; 9 bases are shared with TRBD2. TRBV23-1 is classed as an ORF, of uncertain function. The CDR3 is 15 amino acids. With V trimmed by 4 bases and J by 5 bases, 8 bases remained unmatched. The CDR3 here is CASSPNKREVETQYF. DNA of the CDR3: TGCGCCAGCAGTCCTAATAAGCGGGAGGTTGAGACCCAGTACTTC.

J is TRBJ2-1 and V is TRBV24-1, with TRBD2 matching over 12 bases. This CDR3 has 15 amino acids. CDR1 is KGHDR, CDR2 SFDVKD, per germline. Trimming cost V 5 bases and J 13 bases; bases outside gene matches: 11. CDR3 residues: CATSAPGLAGGRQFF. CDR3 DNA sequence: TGTGCCACCAGTGCTCCGGGACTAGCGGGCGGAAGACAGTTCTTC.

This clone showed up just a few times. The rearrangement joins TRBV9 to TRBJ1-2; no firm D call. Germline V lookup: CDR1 SGDLS, CDR2 YYNGEE. V lost 4 bases and J 4 bases, leaving 5 bases between the germline ends. CDR3 length equals 11 residues. The CDR3 loop reads CASSPGYGYTF. The CDR3 bases are TGTGCCAGCAGCCCGGGCTATGGCTACACCTTC.

In DNA, the CDR3 is TGTGCCAGCAGTTTATCACAGGGGGCGGGGGGGCAGTTCTTC. Its protein is CASSLSQGAGGQFF. The chain couples TRBV27 to TRBJ2-1; a weak D match, TRBD1 (9 bases). This CDR3 has 14 residues. The ends were cut back, 0 bases at V and 12 bases at J, with 15 bases in the middle. The germline V gene has CDR1 MNHEY and CDR2 SMNVEV (reference sequence).

CDR3 protein: CSANRDTSTDTQYF. Written as DNA, the CDR3 is TGCAGCGCAAACCGGGACACCTCCACAGATACGCAGTATTTT. The rearrangement uses TRBV29-1 and TRBJ2-3, with a possible D match to TRBD1 (6 bases). Germline CDR1 reads SQVTM; CDR2 reads ANQGSEA. This CDR3 has 14 amino acids. V was clipped by 7 bases and J by 2 bases, with 16 bases between them.

The chain joins TRBV5-4 to TRBJ1-1; 8 nucleotides match TRBD1. The germline CDR1 and CDR2 sequences are SGHNT and YYREEE (reference sequence). The trim removed 2 bases at V and 1 base at J, leaving 1 base unmatched. The length of the CDR3 is 14 residues. CDR3 sequence reads: CASSFDRGNTEAFF. CDR3 nucleotides: TGTGCCAGCAGCTTCGACAGGGGGAACACTGAAGCTTTCTTT.

The chain has TRBV7-2 and TRBJ2-5, with D possibly TRBD1 on 7 matching bases. This CDR3 region has 16 residues. V shed 0 bases and J shed 6 bases, with 17 bases lying between them. In germline, CDR1 is SGHTA, CDR2 FQGNSA. DNA of the CDR3: TGTGCCAGCAGCTTAGCGAGAGGGGGCGCGGGGCAGACCCAGTACTTC. Encoded protein: CASSLARGGAGQTQYF.